Following are 20 T cell receptor beta chains from one sample sequenced in a study of shared clonotypes between healthy human individuals. TCRdb's table, derived via immunoSEQ multiplex PCR, lists solely in-frame clones and lacks some. Of approximately 1,500,000 clones listed, 95% to 99% are singletons. The sample taken for sequencing was naive CD4+ T cells sorted from blood. Stated subset: CD45RA+ positively selected. These receptors all come from a man younger than 45 in good health.

The chain combines TRBV19 with TRBJ1-5; D uncertain. CDR1 LNHDA and CDR2 SQIVND come from the germline V gene (reference sequence). V dropped 3 bases and J dropped 15 bases, with 12 bases sitting between them. This CDR3 spans 11 amino acids. CDR3 DNA sequence: TGTGCCAGTAGTATGGGATTCGACGGGCATTTT. This gives the protein CASSMGFDGHF.

The J gene is TRBJ2-3, the V gene TRBV10-3; D perhaps matches TRBD1 (6 bases). V was trimmed by 6 bases and J by 5 bases, leaving 12 bases between them. The CDR3 has 13 amino acids. Germline assignment: CDR1 ENHRY and CDR2 SYGVKD. The CDR3 region has the DNA TGTGCCATCAGCCTGGACAGTGAAGATACGCAGTATTTT. Residues: CAISLDSEDTQYF.

Comment on this clone: The sample has other DNA sequences that encode this CDR3 too. V gene TRBV5-1 combines with J gene TRBJ2-5; no definite D call. The CDR3 consists of 13 residues. Germline V lookup: CDR1 SGHRS, CDR2 YFSETQ. V lost 0 bases, J lost 3 bases, and 6 bases lay in between. CDR3 DNA: TGCGCCAGCAGCTTGGTTGTAGAAGAGACCCAGTACTTC. Translating gives CASSLVVEETQYF.

V gene TRBV30 combines with J gene TRBJ1-1; TRBD1 matches at 7 bases. The trim removed 6 bases at V and 13 bases at J, leaving 11 bases unmatched. The germline V gene has CDR1 GTSNPN and CDR2 SVGIG (reference sequence). The CDR3 is 11 residues long. The DNA of the CDR3 is TGTGCCTGTTACAGGGGCCTTGGGGGTTTCTTT. It specifies CACYRGLGGFF.

This clone occurred once. This chain links TRBV5-5 with TRBJ1-1; D not certain. Germline CDR1 is SGHKS and CDR2 is YYEKEE (reference sequence). This CDR3 has 14 residues. V lost 0 bases and J 9 bases, leaving 15 bases between the germline ends. In DNA form, the CDR3 reads TGTGCCAGCAGCTTGGCAGGAATCGGGTCTAAAGCTTTCTTT. It yields the protein CASSLAGIGSKAFF.

This chain joins TRBV10-3 and TRBJ2-7, with 10 bases fitting TRBD2. This CDR3 has 15 amino acids. Trimming at V came to 2 bases and at J to 7 bases, leaving 8 bases not matched to a gene. Germline V gives CDR1 ENHRY, CDR2 SYGVKD. The CDR3 DNA reads as TGTGCCATCAGTGAGACTAGCGGGGTCCCCTCAGAGCAGTACTTC. Amino acids: CAISETSGVPSEQYF.

About this clone itself: This CDR3 is also generated by other DNA sequences in the sample. The V call is TRBV5-1, the J call TRBJ2-3; D is unresolved. CDR1 and CDR2 (germline): SGHRS, YFSETQ. Trimming took off 0 bases at V and 0 bases at J, with 8 bases between the two ends. CDR3 length: 15 amino acids. Here the CDR3 reads CASSLDGTSTDTQYF. The DNA for the CDR3 is TGCGCCAGCAGCTTGGATGGTACTAGCACAGATACGCAGTATTTT.

This chain uses TRBV9 with TRBJ2-3; 12 bases map to TRBD2. The CDR3 runs to 18 residues. After removal of 4 bases from V and 2 bases from J, the junction contained 11 bases not matched to a gene. Germline V gene data show CDR1 as SGDLS and CDR2 as YYNGEE. The CDR3 DNA reads TGTGCCAGCAGCCCGCGGCTAGCGGGAGGGACAATCACAGATACGCAGTATTTT. It is translated as CASSPRLAGGTITDTQYF.

The rearrangement joins TRBV7-8 to TRBJ2-1, with D possibly matching TRBD1 (6 bases). CDR1 SGHVS and CDR2 FQNEAQ come from the germline V gene. CDR3 length equals 15 residues. With 5 bases removed from V and 2 bases from J, the gap between germline ends came to 13 bases. Here the CDR3 DNA reads TGTGCCAGCAGCGCCGGACAGCCCACCTACAATGAGCAGTTCTTC. Translated, it gives CASSAGQPTYNEQFF.

The gene calls are TRBV5-1 and TRBJ1-2; 8 nucleotides align to TRBD1. V lost 0 bases, J lost 8 bases, and 9 bases stayed unmatched. Germline loops: CDR1 SGHRS, CDR2 YFSETQ. This CDR3 spans 15 amino acids. CDR3 residues: CASSLAHGQGAGYTF. The CDR3 nucleotides read TGCGCCAGCAGCTTGGCGCACGGGCAGGGGGCCGGCTACACCTTC.

The chain carries TRBV28 and TRBJ2-1; 10 bases map to TRBD2. The V and J ends lost 3 bases and 1 base, in that order; junction bases with no gene match: 3. CDR1 and CDR2 (germline): MDHEN, SYDVKM. The CDR3 sequence is 16 residues long. The CDR3 loop is CASSFSSGSSYNEQFF. CDR3 DNA sequence: TGTGCCAGCAGTTTTTCTAGCGGGAGTTCCTACAATGAGCAGTTCTTC.

The genes are TRBV6-5 and TRBJ1-2, with a weak D call TRBD1 (5 bases). The CDR3 totals 14 residues. Germline V gives CDR1 MNHEY, CDR2 SVGAGI. V gave up 6 bases and J gave up 8 bases, with 19 bases separating them. The DNA for the CDR3 is TGTGCCAGCAGGACCTCGGGGACTCCAGGAGGCTACACCTTC. Translating gives CASRTSGTPGGYTF.

This chain connects TRBV28 to TRBJ2-1; D ambiguous. Trimming shortened V by 1 base and J by 2 bases, and 9 bases separated the two germline ends. The CDR3 runs 15 residues. CDR1 is MDHEN and CDR2 is SYDVKM in the germline V gene. The CDR3 DNA reads as TGTGCCAGCAGTTTATTCAGTCTAACCTACAATGAGCAGTTCTTC. This encodes CASSLFSLTYNEQFF.

The chain uses TRBV28 and TRBJ1-2; no clear D gene. V was shortened by 4 bases and J by 8 bases, with 14 bases between the two germline ends. Germline CDR1 is MDHEN and CDR2 is SYDVKM. CDR3 size: 13 residues. Written as DNA, the CDR3 is TGTGCCAGCAGTTCCCTCACCTTCAGGGGCTACACCTTC. As protein: CASSSLTFRGYTF.

The chain joins TRBV27 to TRBJ2-7, with D possibly being TRBD2 (6 bases). Trimming stripped 5 bases from V and 8 bases from J, with 16 bases between. The CDR3 consists of 13 residues. Germline V gives CDR1 MNHEY, CDR2 SMNVEV (reference sequence). In DNA form, the CDR3 reads TGTGCCAGCAGTCTAGGGGATAGCGGCAAGCAGTACTTC. The encoded protein is CASSLGDSGKQYF.

The J gene is TRBJ2-7, the V gene TRBV18; 12 bases are a match to TRBD1. This CDR3 comprises 15 residues. Looked up from germline, CDR1 is KGHSH and CDR2 is LQKENI. V was pared by 6 bases and J by 4 bases, with 7 bases of the junction left unmatched. The CDR3 region has the DNA TGTGCCAGCTCGGATGGGACAGGGGGCTTGTACGAGCAGTACTTC. It translates to CASSDGTGGLYEQYF.

The V call is TRBV11-2, the J call TRBJ2-1, with D possibly being TRBD2 (6 bases). Germline V lookup: CDR1 SGHAT, CDR2 FQNNGV. Trimming left V 5 bases short and J 6 bases short, with 20 bases between. The CDR3 runs to 16 residues. CDR3 sequence (DNA): TGTGCCAGCAGCCCGGGACTTCCTCACCTGGGCAATGAGCAGTTCTTC. This gives the protein CASSPGLPHLGNEQFF.

The chain links TRBV10-2 to TRBJ2-7; a possible D gene is TRBD1 (6 bases). V lost 3 bases, J lost 0 bases, and 15 bases lay in between. The CDR3 totals 16 residues. The germline V gene has CDR1 WSHSY and CDR2 SAAADI. CDR3 region: CASSDLGRGGSYEQYF. CDR3 sequence (DNA): TGCGCCAGCAGTGATCTAGGCAGGGGCGGCTCCTACGAGCAGTACTTC.

This clone is a singleton in its sample. V and J are TRBV5-1 and TRBJ2-5; D unclear. The germline V gene encodes CDR1 SGHRS and CDR2 YFSETQ. Trimming removed 6 bases at V and 5 bases at J, with 20 bases between. The CDR3 loop spans 15 amino acids. The CDR3 here is CASTQNLVHGETQYF. In DNA, the CDR3 is TGCGCCAGCACCCAAAATTTGGTACACGGGGAGACCCAGTACTTC.

This clone was counted a single time. The chain is built from TRBV19 and TRBJ2-5, with TRBD1 matching over 9 bases. V gave up 7 bases and J gave up 4 bases; unmatched junction bases: 7. Germline V CDR1 and CDR2: LNHDA, SQIVND (reference sequence). The CDR3 totals 14 residues. CDR3 loop: CASTKDRGGETQYF. The CDR3 DNA follows: TGTGCCAGTACCAAGGACAGGGGAGGAGAGACCCAGTACTTC.